The 5 T cell receptor beta chains below come from one sample, sequenced in a study of blood T cell repertoires in COVID-19. Method: immunoSEQ multiplex PCR; TCRdb's copy keeps in-frame clones and lacks some. This table has over 250,000 clones, over 70% appearing once. The specimen was peripheral blood. The receptors come from a woman in her seventies with COVID-19, enrolled during active disease.

CDR3: CASSPQQNEKLFF. The CDR3 bases are TGTGCCAGCTCACCACAACAGAATGAAAAACTGTTTTTT. The chain employs TRBV18 and TRBJ1-4; D is ambiguous. The germline V and J ends were trimmed by 1 base and 5 bases, with 5 bases remaining between them. This CDR3 has 13 residues. Germline CDR1 reads KGHSH; CDR2 reads LQKENI. The full variable domain, its missing parts supplied by reference TRBV18 and TRBJ1-4, is NAGVMQNPRHLVRRRGQEARLRCSPMKGHSHVYWYRQLPEEGLKFMVYLQKENIIDESGMPKERFSAEFPKEGPSILRIQQVVRGDSAAYFCASSPQQNEKLFFGSGTQLSVL.

The rearrangement links TRBV5-1 to TRBJ2-5; D may be TRBD2 (6 bases). The CDR3 runs to 18 residues. V was clipped by 0 bases and J by 3 bases, with 21 bases between them. CDR1 is SGHRS, CDR2 YFSETQ, per germline. The CDR3: CASSLEAWAGGPEETQYF. CDR3 in DNA: TGCGCCAGCAGCTTGGAGGCTTGGGCTGGAGGGCCAGAAGAGACCCAGTACTTC.

This chain joins TRBV2 and TRBJ1-1; 10 bases line up with TRBD1. The CDR3 contains 14 residues. Germline V gene data show CDR1 as SNHLY and CDR2 as FYNNEI. Trimming took 7 bases from V and 5 from J; bases not matched to a gene: 7. The CDR3 loop is CASTRQGADTEAFF. CDR3 DNA sequence: TGTGCCAGCACGCGACAGGGGGCAGATACTGAAGCTTTCTTT. Variable domain in full (rest from reference TRBV2 and TRBJ1-1): EPEVTQTPSHQVTQMGQEVILRCVPISNHLYFYWYRQILGQKVEFLVSFYNNEISEKSEIFDDQFSVERPDGSNFTLKIRSTKLEDSAMYFCASTRQGADTEAFFGQGTRLTVV.

The V and J genes are TRBV5-1 and TRBJ2-1; a possible D gene is TRBD2 (6 bases). Deletions cut 0 bases from V and 0 bases from J, with 7 bases between. CDR1 SGHRS and CDR2 YFSETQ come from the germline V gene. CDR3 length: 15 amino acids. DNA for the CDR3: TGCGCCAGCAGCTTGGGGGACTCCTCCTACAATGAGCAGTTCTTC. Residues: CASSLGDSSYNEQFF.

The chain is built from TRBV19 and TRBJ1-4, with D perhaps TRBD1 (6 bases). The V and J ends lost 7 bases and 7 bases respectively, with 19 bases between them. The CDR3 loop spans 15 amino acids. Germline CDR1 and CDR2: LNHDA and SQIVND (reference sequence). The CDR3 DNA follows: TGTGCCAGTACAACAATACAGGGTGCGTCTGAAAAACTGTTTTTT. It codes for CASTTIQGASEKLFF.